This is a list of T cell receptor beta chains from one sample in a study of regulatory T cells in long-lasting Graves disease. TCRdb processed the multiplex PCR reads anew with MiXCR; each CDR3 protein has one entry. The sample comprises roughly 450,000 distinct CDR3 sequences, roughly 20% of which are singletons, and 7.8% rests with the top ten. The specimen was peripheral blood mononuclear cells (PBMCs), collected when the disease was refractory, from a patient treated with antithyroid drugs. These receptors came from a female donor with Graves disease. Each CDR3 is given with its conserved first and last residue. D genes are given only for firm matches. A row's size may be missing; if present it is once, few, many or a size class.

cdr3_aa: CASSPFYLRRGYTF; cdr3_nt: TGTGCCAGCAGCCCATTCTATCTCCGACGTGGCTACACCTTC; clone_size: few; j_call: TRBJ1-2; v_call: TRBV5-8; d_call: .
cdr3_aa: CASRIYGELFF; cdr3_nt: TGTGCCAGCAGGATCTACGGGGAGCTGTTTTTT; clone_size: .; j_call: TRBJ2-2; v_call: TRBV27; d_call: .
cdr3_aa: CASSSLIYRELEQYF; cdr3_nt: TGTGCCAGCAGCTCCCTTATATATCGGGAACTGGAGCAGTACTTC; clone_size: many; j_call: TRBJ2-7; v_call: TRBV7-2; d_call: .
cdr3_aa: CASSQGRTSGRREQYF; cdr3_nt: TGTGCCAGCAGCCAGGGTCGGACTAGCGGGAGGCGCGAGCAGTACTTC; clone_size: .; j_call: TRBJ2-7; v_call: TRBV3-1; d_call: TRBD2
cdr3_aa: CAIRDSYNEKLFF; cdr3_nt: TGTGCCATCCGAGACAGCTATAATGAAAAACTGTTTTTT; clone_size: many; j_call: TRBJ1-4; v_call: TRBV2; d_call: .
cdr3_aa: CASSEAGKFTGELFF; cdr3_nt: TGCGCCAGCAGCGAGGCAGGGAAGTTTACCGGGGAGCTGTTTTTT; clone_size: .; j_call: TRBJ2-2; v_call: TRBV5-1; d_call: .
cdr3_aa: CASSPTTGRPYEQYF; cdr3_nt: TGTGCCAGCAGTCCAACCACCGGGAGACCCTACGAGCAGTACTTC; clone_size: .; j_call: TRBJ2-7; v_call: TRBV6-1; d_call: .
cdr3_aa: CSTNPGTSGSTDTQYF; cdr3_nt: TGCAGCACTAACCCAGGGACTAGCGGGAGCACAGATACGCAGTATTTT; clone_size: .; j_call: TRBJ2-3; v_call: TRBV29-1; d_call: TRBD2
cdr3_aa: CASSPGGRHEQYF; cdr3_nt: TGTGCCAGCAGTCCAGGTGGGCGGCACGAGCAGTACTTC; clone_size: .; j_call: TRBJ2-7; v_call: TRBV12-3/TRBV12-4; d_call: .
cdr3_aa: CASSPSGRGINEQFF; cdr3_nt: TGTGCCAGCAGCCCAAGCGGGAGGGGAATCAATGAGCAGTTCTTC; clone_size: .; j_call: TRBJ2-1; v_call: TRBV7-8; d_call: TRBD2
cdr3_aa: CASRYLWSEQYF; cdr3_nt: TGTGCCAGCAGGTATCTTTGGAGCGAGCAGTACTTC; clone_size: many; j_call: TRBJ2-7; v_call: TRBV12-3/TRBV12-4; d_call: .
cdr3_aa: CSASRPGGYEQYF; cdr3_nt: TGCAGTGCTAGCCGCCCGGGCGGCTACGAGCAGTACTTC; clone_size: many; j_call: TRBJ2-7; v_call: TRBV20-1; d_call: .
cdr3_aa: CASSLVGLATHNEQFF; cdr3_nt: TGTGCCAGCAGCTTAGTTGGGCTAGCAACTCACAATGAGCAGTTCTTC; clone_size: few; j_call: TRBJ2-1; v_call: TRBV7-9; d_call: .
cdr3_aa: CSASRLRGNEKLFF; cdr3_nt: TGCAGTGCTAGTAGGTTACGCGGTAATGAAAAACTGTTTTTT; clone_size: .; j_call: TRBJ1-4; v_call: TRBV20-1; d_call: .
cdr3_aa: CASSDPGTGGGLGEKLFF; cdr3_nt: TGTGCCAGCAGTGATCCGGGGACAGGTGGGGGACTGGGTGAAAAACTGTTTTTT; clone_size: many; j_call: TRBJ1-4; v_call: TRBV2; d_call: TRBD1
cdr3_aa: CASSKGDRGHGGTQYF; cdr3_nt: TGTGCCAGTAGTAAAGGGGACAGGGGGCACGGCGGGACCCAGTACTTC; clone_size: many; j_call: TRBJ2-5; v_call: TRBV19; d_call: TRBD1
cdr3_aa: CASNSDGTAKNIQYF; cdr3_nt: TGTGCCAGCAACTCAGACGGGACAGCTAAAAACATTCAGTACTTC; clone_size: .; j_call: TRBJ2-4; v_call: TRBV7-3; d_call: TRBD1
cdr3_aa: CASSQGDRGVQPQHF; cdr3_nt: TGTGCCAGCAGCCAAGGGGACAGGGGAGTTCAGCCCCAGCATTTT; clone_size: few; j_call: TRBJ1-5; v_call: TRBV3-1; d_call: TRBD1
cdr3_aa: CASSLGAGKIETQYF; cdr3_nt: TGTGCCAGCAGTTTAGGGGCAGGAAAAATAGAGACCCAGTACTTC; clone_size: many; j_call: TRBJ2-5; v_call: TRBV28; d_call: .
cdr3_aa: CASSYRSNEQFF; cdr3_nt: TGTGCCAGCAGTTACCGCAGCAATGAGCAGTTCTTC; clone_size: many; j_call: TRBJ2-1; v_call: TRBV6-5; d_call: .
cdr3_aa: CASSIGSGSSETQYF; cdr3_nt: TGTGCCAGTAGTATAGGTAGCGGGAGTTCTGAGACCCAGTACTTC; clone_size: once; j_call: TRBJ2-5; v_call: TRBV19; d_call: TRBD2
cdr3_aa: CASSFGSFEEQFF; cdr3_nt: TGTGCCAGCAGCTTCGGGAGTTTTGAAGAGCAGTTCTTC; clone_size: .; j_call: TRBJ2-1; v_call: TRBV3-1; d_call: .
cdr3_aa: CASSMIGIRDRIYEQYF; cdr3_nt: TGTGCCAGTAGTATGATTGGTATTAGGGACCGGATCTACGAGCAGTACTTC; clone_size: few; j_call: TRBJ2-7; v_call: TRBV19; d_call: .
cdr3_aa: CASSPQGPTEAFF; cdr3_nt: TGTGCCAGCTCCCCCCAGGGGCCCACAGAAGCTTTCTTT; clone_size: few; j_call: TRBJ1-1; v_call: TRBV18; d_call: .
cdr3_aa: CASTGPNIHGQYF; cdr3_nt: TGTGCCAGCACTGGCCCAAACATCCACGGGCAGTACTTC; clone_size: many; j_call: TRBJ2-7; v_call: TRBV28; d_call: .